Listed here are 17 T cell receptor beta chains from one sample, sequenced in a study of T cell responses to AZD1222 COVID-19 vaccine (dated by TCRdb to the early 2020s). Library preparation employed the immunoSEQ multiplex PCR assay. This immuneACCESS table, as held by TCRdb, lists in-frame sequences with V and J called but not all clones. Of the missing ones, under half trace to an unresolved V gene in checked studies; the others have no known cause. The sample yields 90,000 to 130,000 clones; around nine tenths were counted once. The ten top clones hold 2% to 2.5% of the sample. The sample's time point label, decoded: about 28 days (+/-7) after the second vaccine dose. The source was peripheral blood, collected 28 days after the second AZD1222 dose. These receptors originate from an adult who received the AZD1222 COVID-19 vaccine.

The V call is TRBV6-5, the J call TRBJ2-7, with TRBD1 as a possible D gene (6 bases). Per germline, CDR1 MNHEY and CDR2 SVGAGI. The CDR3 has 13 residues. Trimming removed 11 bases from V and 1 base from J, with 15 bases in between. This CDR3 reads CAGSRQASYEQYF. The CDR3 region has the DNA TGTGCCGGCTCTCGACAGGCGTCCTACGAGCAGTACTTC.

This chain uses TRBV29-1 with TRBJ2-5, with 7 bases fitting TRBD1. The germline V gene has CDR1 SQVTM and CDR2 ANQGSEA. V dropped 3 bases and J dropped 5; count of bases not matched to a gene: 12. This CDR3 spans 15 amino acids. CDR3 sequence reads: CSVEHRGRGWETQYF. The CDR3 DNA is TGCAGCGTTGAGCATCGGGGCAGGGGGTGGGAGACCCAGTACTTC.

CDR3: CASSLSGGGRSGELFF. The CDR3, as DNA: TGTGCCAGCAGCTTGTCTGGGGGAGGAAGGTCCGGGGAGCTGTTTTTT. The rearrangement links TRBV5-6 to TRBJ2-2, with D possibly TRBD2 on 6 matching bases. The germline V gene has CDR1 SGHDT and CDR2 YYEEEE. This CDR3 has 16 residues. Trimming stripped 1 base from V and 6 bases from J, with 16 bases between.

The chain carries TRBV18 and TRBJ2-7; D possibly corresponds to TRBD1 (5 bases). Germline lookup yields CDR1 KGHSH and CDR2 LQKENI. The CDR3 has 15 amino acids. The V end lost 0 bases, the J end lost 7 bases, and 16 bases lay between the germline ends. DNA of the CDR3: TGTGCCAGCTCACCACCCTCACCAGGGTTTGGAGAGCAGTACTTC. It yields the protein CASSPPSPGFGEQYF.

CDR3 amino acids: CASSRDDRGGQPQHF. Here the CDR3 DNA reads TGTGCCAGCAGCCGGGACGACAGGGGCGGTCAGCCCCAGCATTTT. The chain has TRBV7-2 and TRBJ1-5, with TRBD1 matching over 8 bases. The CDR3 consists of 15 residues. Germline V CDR1 and CDR2: SGHTA, FQGNSA. The V segment lost 5 bases and the J segment 6 bases; nucleotides outside the gene matches: 9.

The rearrangement uses TRBV2 and TRBJ1-1; 9 bases are shared with TRBD1. Germline CDR1 and CDR2: SNHLY and FYNNEI. This CDR3 comprises 16 residues. The J segment lost 3 bases and the V segment lost 1 base, leaving 6 bases of the junction unmatched. CDR3 region: CASSEVGQGLDTEAFF. The CDR3 DNA reads TGTGCCAGCAGTGAAGTAGGACAGGGGTTGGACACTGAAGCTTTCTTT.

This chain uses TRBV7-2 with TRBJ2-7, with D perhaps TRBD2 (6 bases). The CDR3 loop spans 17 amino acids. CDR1 and CDR2 from the germline V gene are SGHTA and FQGNSA. V was cut by 2 bases and J by 2 bases, with 19 bases left in between. The CDR3 loop is CASSLPGTGAITYEQYF. The CDR3 region has the DNA TGTGCCAGCAGCTTACCCGGGACGGGAGCAATAACCTACGAGCAGTACTTC.

This clone came up a few times. The chain combines TRBV3-1 (or the pseudogene TRBV3-2) with TRBJ1-1; D perhaps matches TRBD1 (6 bases). The CDR3 totals 15 residues. Germline values: CDR1 LGHDT, CDR2 YNNKEL (reference sequence). The V gene lost 1 base and the J gene lost 5 bases, with 14 bases spanning the gap. The CDR3 here is CASSQGGGGWTEAFF. CDR3 in DNA: TGTGCCAGCAGCCAAGGCGGCGGGGGCTGGACTGAAGCTTTCTTT.

CDR3 protein: CASSYSRGDTIYF. The CDR3 region has the DNA TGTGCCAGCAGTTACTCGAGGGGAGACACCATATATTTT. The V and J genes are TRBV6-5 and TRBJ1-3, with a weak D call TRBD1 (5 bases). The V gene's germline CDR1 is MNHEY and CDR2 SVGAGI. The V end was cut by 0 bases, the J end by 8 bases, with 8 bases between. The CDR3 spans 13 residues.

The V call is TRBV27, the J call TRBJ1-5; maybe TRBD1 (5 bases). Germline loops: CDR1 MNHEY, CDR2 SMNVEV (reference sequence). Trimming left V 3 bases short and J 6 bases short, with 12 bases between. This CDR3 contains 14 residues. The CDR3 DNA reads as TGTGCCAGCAGTTTTCAGGGAAGTAGTCAGCCCCAGCATTTT. Amino acids: CASSFQGSSQPQHF.

This chain connects TRBV7-2 to TRBJ2-5; D may be TRBD2 (6 bases). CDR1 and CDR2 from the germline V gene are SGHTA and FQGNSA. The CDR3 totals 15 residues. V was clipped by 3 bases and J by 0 bases, with 11 bases between them. The chain's CDR3 is CASSFFWDYQETQYF. The CDR3 DNA reads as TGTGCCAGCAGCTTTTTTTGGGACTACCAAGAGACCCAGTACTTC.

V and J are TRBV7-9 and TRBJ1-4; TRBD1 might be the D (5 bases). The V end was cut by 5 bases, the J end by 4 bases, with 11 bases between. The germline gives CDR1 SEHNR, CDR2 FQNEAQ (reference sequence). The CDR3 is 14 residues long. CDR3 protein: CASSRGQINEKLFF. CDR3 sequence (DNA): TGTGCCAGCAGCCGAGGACAAATTAATGAAAAACTGTTTTTT.

The rearrangement uses TRBV5-1 and TRBJ2-7; no definite D call. The CDR3 has 17 residues. Germline V gene data show CDR1 as SGHRS and CDR2 as YFSETQ. Trimming stripped 2 bases from V and 0 bases from J, with 18 bases between. The CDR3 DNA is TGCGCCAGCAGCTTTTCGGTAGCCTCTACAAGCTCCTACGAGCAGTACTTC. Its protein is CASSFSVASTSSYEQYF.

CDR3 amino acids: CASSQESPQFGAGVYEQYF. The CDR3 DNA reads as TGCGCCAGCAGCCAAGAATCCCCCCAGTTTGGGGCAGGAGTCTACGAGCAGTACTTC. This chain links TRBV4-1 with TRBJ2-7; D perhaps matches TRBD1 (5 bases). Trimming left V 0 bases short and J 3 bases short, with 24 bases between. CDR3 size: 19 residues. The V gene's germline CDR1 is MGHRA and CDR2 YSYEKL.

The rearrangement links TRBV18 to TRBJ1-1; weak D call: TRBD1 (5 bases). CDR1 KGHSH and CDR2 LQKENI come from the germline V gene. The V and J ends lost 5 bases and 0 bases respectively, with 13 bases between them. This CDR3 is 15 amino acids long. This CDR3 reads CASSNRDRMNTEAFF. DNA of the CDR3: TGTGCCAGCTCAAACCGGGACCGAATGAACACTGAAGCTTTCTTT.

The V call is TRBV12-3 or TRBV12-4, the J call TRBJ1-2, with D possibly being TRBD1 (5 bases). V was clipped by 5 bases and J by 8 bases, with 9 bases between them. This CDR3 has 11 residues. CDR3 sequence (DNA): TGTGCCAGCAGTCTGGGGGGGGGCTACACCTTC. Amino acid sequence: CASSLGGGYTF.

This sequence joins TRBV5-1 and TRBJ2-5; 9 positions match TRBD1. The germline CDR1 and CDR2 sequences are SGHRS and YFSETQ. Germline trimming cut 5 bases from V and 5 bases from J; bases unmatched to any gene: 7. The CDR3 covers 14 residues. The CDR3 loop reads CASRRGQGGETQYF. CDR3 nucleotides: TGCGCCAGCAGAAGGGGACAGGGTGGGGAGACCCAGTACTTC.